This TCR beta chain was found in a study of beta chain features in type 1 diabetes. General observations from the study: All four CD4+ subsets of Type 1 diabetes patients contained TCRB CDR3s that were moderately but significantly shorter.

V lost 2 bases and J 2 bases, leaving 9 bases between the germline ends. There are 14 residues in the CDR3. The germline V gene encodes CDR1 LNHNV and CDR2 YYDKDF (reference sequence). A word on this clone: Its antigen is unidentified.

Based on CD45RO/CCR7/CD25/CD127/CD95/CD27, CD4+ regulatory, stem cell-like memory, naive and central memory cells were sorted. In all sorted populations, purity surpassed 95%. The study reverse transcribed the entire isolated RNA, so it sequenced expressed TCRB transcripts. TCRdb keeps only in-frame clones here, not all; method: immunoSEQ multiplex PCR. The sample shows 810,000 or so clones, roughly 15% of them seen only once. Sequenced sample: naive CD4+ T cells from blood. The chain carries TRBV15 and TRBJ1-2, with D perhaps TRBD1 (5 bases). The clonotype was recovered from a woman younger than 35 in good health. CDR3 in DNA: TGTGCCACCAGCAGACGGGACTCAAACTATGGCTACACCTTC. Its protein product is CATSRRDSNYGYTF.